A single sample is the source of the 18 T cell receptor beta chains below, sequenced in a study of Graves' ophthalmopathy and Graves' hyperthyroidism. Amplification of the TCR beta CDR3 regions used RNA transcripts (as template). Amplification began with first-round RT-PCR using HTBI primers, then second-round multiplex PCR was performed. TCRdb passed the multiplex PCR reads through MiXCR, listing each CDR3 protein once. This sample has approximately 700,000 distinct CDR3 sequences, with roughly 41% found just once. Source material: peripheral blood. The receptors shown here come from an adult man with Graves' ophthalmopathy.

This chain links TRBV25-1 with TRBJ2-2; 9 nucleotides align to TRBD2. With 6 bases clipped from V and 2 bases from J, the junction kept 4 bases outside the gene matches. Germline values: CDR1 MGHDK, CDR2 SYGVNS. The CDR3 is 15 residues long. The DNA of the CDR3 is TGTGCCAGCAGGATTAGCGGGGGAAACACCGGGGAGCTGTTTTTT. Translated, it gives CASRISGGNTGELFF.

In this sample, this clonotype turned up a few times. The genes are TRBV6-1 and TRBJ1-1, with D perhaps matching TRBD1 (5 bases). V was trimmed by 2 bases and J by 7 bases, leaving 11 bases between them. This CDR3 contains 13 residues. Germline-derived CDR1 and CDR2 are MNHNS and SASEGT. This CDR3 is CASSEPHGGEAFF. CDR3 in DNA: TGTGCCAGCAGTGAACCCCATGGGGGTGAAGCTTTCTTT.

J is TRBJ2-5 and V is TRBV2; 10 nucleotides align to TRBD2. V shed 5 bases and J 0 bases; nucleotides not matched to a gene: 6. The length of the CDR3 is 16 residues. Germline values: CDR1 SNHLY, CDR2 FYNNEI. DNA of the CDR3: TGTGCCAGCAGTAAGCGGGGGGGCGGGTACCAAGAGACCCAGTACTTC. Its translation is CASSKRGGGYQETQYF.

The CDR3 is CASRPQGEDGYTF. For the CDR3, the DNA is TGTGCCAGCAGACCCCAGGGGGAGGATGGCTACACCTTC. The chain couples TRBV25-1 to TRBJ1-2, with TRBD1 identical over 7 bases. This CDR3 is 13 amino acids long. V lost 6 bases to trimming and J lost 6 bases; unmatched junction nucleotides: 7. Germline V gene data show CDR1 as MGHDK and CDR2 as SYGVNS.

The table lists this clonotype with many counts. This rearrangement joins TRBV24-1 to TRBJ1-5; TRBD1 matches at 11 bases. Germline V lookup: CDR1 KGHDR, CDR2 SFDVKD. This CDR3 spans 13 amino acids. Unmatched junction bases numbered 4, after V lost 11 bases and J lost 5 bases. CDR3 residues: CASGQGAHQPQHF. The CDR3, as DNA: TGTGCCAGTGGACAGGGGGCTCATCAGCCCCAGCATTTT.

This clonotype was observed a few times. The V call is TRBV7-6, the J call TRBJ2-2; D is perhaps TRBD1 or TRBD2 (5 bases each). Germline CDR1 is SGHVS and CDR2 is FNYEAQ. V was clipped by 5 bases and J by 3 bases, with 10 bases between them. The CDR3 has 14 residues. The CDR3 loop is CASSGAGDTGELFF. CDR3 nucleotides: TGTGCCAGCAGCGGGGCCGGGGACACCGGGGAGCTGTTTTTT.

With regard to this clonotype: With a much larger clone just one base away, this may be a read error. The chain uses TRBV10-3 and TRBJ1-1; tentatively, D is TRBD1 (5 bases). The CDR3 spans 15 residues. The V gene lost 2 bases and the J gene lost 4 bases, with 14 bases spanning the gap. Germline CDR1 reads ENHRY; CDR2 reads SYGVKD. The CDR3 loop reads CAISEGGGLSTEAFF. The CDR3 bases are TGTGCCATCAGTGAGGGCGGGGGGTTGAGCACTGAAGCTTTCTTT.

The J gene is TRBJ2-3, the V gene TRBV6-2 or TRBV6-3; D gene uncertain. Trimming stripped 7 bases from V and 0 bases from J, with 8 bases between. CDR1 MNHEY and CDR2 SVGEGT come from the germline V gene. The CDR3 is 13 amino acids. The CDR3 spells CASNSYSTDTQYF. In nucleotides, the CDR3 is TGTGCCAGCAACTCCTACAGCACAGATACGCAGTATTTT.

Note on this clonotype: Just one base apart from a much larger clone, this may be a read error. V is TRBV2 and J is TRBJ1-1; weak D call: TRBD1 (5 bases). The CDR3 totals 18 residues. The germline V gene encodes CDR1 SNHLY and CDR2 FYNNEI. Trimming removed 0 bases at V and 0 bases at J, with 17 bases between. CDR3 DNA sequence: TGTGCCAGCAGTGAAGCGACGGGGGTCATAACAGTGAACACTGAAGCTTTCTTT. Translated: CASSEATGVITVNTEAFF.

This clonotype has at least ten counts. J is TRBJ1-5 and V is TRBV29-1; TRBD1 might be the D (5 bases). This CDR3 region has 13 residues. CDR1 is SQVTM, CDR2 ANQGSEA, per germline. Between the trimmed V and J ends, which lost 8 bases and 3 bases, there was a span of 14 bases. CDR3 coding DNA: TGCAGCATCGGCGACAGCTACAATCAGCCCCAGCATTTT. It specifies CSIGDSYNQPQHF.

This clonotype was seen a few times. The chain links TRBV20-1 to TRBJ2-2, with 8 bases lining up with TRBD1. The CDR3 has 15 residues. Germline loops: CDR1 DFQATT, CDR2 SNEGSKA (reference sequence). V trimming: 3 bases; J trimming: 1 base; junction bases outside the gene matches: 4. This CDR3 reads CSASDDRGNTGELFF. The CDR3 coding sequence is TGCAGTGCTAGCGATGACAGGGGGAACACCGGGGAGCTGTTTTTT.

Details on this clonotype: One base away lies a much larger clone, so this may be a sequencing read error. CDR3 bases: TGTGCCTGGAGTGTACGCGGGGGTCAGCCCCAGCATTTT. Translating it yields CAWSVRGGQPQHF. The V and J genes are TRBV24-1 and TRBJ1-5; D possibly corresponds to TRBD1 (5 bases). Germline-derived CDR1 and CDR2 are KGHDR and SFDVKD. Trimming removed 12 bases at V and 6 bases at J, with 17 bases between. CDR3 length: 13 residues.

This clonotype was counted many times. The CDR3 spells CATSREGITSGNTIYF. CDR3 in DNA: TGTGCCACCAGCAGAGAAGGGATAACCTCTGGAAACACCATATATTTT. V usage is TRBV15 and J usage is TRBJ1-3; D is undetermined. Germline loops: CDR1 LNHNV, CDR2 YYDKDF (reference sequence). The CDR3 is 16 residues long. Trimming took 0 bases from V and 0 from J, leaving 9 bases between them.

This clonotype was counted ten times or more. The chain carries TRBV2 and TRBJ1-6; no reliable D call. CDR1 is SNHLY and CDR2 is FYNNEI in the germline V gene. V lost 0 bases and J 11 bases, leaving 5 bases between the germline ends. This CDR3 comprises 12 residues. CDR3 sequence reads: CASSEARAPLHF. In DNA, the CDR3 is TGTGCCAGCAGTGAAGCGCGAGCACCCCTCCACTTT.

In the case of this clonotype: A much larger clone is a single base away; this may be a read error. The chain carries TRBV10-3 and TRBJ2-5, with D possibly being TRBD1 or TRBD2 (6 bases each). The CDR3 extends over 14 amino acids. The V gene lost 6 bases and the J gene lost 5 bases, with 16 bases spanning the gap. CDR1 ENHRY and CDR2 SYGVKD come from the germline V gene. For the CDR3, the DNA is TGTGCCATCAGGGAGGGGGTCCCGGGTGAGACCCAGTACTTC. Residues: CAIREGVPGETQYF.

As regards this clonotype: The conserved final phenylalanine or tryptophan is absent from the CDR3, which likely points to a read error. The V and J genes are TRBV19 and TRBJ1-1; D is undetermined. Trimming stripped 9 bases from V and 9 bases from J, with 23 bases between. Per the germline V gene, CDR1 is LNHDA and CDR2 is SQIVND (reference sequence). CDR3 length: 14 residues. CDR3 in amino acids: CASSLDSGGSQAFL. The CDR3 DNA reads TGTGCCAGCAGCTTAGATTCGGGCGGATCTCAAGCTTTCCTT.

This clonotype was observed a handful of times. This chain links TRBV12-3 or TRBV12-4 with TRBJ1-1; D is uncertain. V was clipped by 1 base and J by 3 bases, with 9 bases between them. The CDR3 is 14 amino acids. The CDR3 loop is CASSLGQFYTEAFF. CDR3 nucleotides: TGTGCCAGCAGTTTAGGTCAGTTCTACACTGAAGCTTTCTTT.

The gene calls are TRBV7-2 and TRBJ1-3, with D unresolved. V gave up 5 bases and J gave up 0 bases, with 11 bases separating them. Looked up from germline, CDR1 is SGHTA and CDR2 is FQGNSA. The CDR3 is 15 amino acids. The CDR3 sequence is CASSPLITSGNTIYF. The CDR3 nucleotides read TGTGCCAGCAGCCCGCTGATTACCTCTGGAAACACCATATATTTT.